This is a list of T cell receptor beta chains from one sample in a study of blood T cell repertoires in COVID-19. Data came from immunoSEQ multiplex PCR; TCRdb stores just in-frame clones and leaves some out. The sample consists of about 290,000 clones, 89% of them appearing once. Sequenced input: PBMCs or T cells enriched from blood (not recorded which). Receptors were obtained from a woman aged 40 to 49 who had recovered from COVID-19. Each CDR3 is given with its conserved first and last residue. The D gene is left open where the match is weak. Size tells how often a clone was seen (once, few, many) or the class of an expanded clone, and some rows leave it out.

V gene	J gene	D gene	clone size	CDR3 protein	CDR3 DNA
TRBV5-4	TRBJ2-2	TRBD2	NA	CASSLGGGWSGELFF	TGTGCCAGCAGCTTGGGCGGGGGATGGTCCGGGGAGCTGTTTTTT
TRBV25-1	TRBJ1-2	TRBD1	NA	CASSSHRGSIYGYTF	TGTGCCAGCAGTAGTCACAGGGGATCTATCTATGGCTACACCTTC
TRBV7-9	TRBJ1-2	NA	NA	CASSLAGTGDGYTF	TGTGCCAGCAGCTTAGCAGGTACGGGAGATGGCTACACCTTC
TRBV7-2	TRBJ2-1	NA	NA	CASSLVGGPYNEQFF	TGTGCCAGCAGCCTAGTCGGGGGGCCCTACAATGAGCAGTTCTTC
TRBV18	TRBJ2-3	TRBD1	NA	CASSSDRRDTQYF	TGTGCCAGCTCATCGGACAGGCGGGATACGCAGTATTTT
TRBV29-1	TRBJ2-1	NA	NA	CSVKSGTPGTYNEQFF	TGCAGCGTTAAATCCGGGACCCCTGGGACTTACAATGAGCAGTTCTTC
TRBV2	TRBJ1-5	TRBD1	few	CASSEQGASQPQHF	TGTGCCAGCAGTGAACAGGGGGCATCTCAGCCCCAGCATTTT
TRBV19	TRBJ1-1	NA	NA	CASSPWPNTEAFF	TGTGCCAGTAGTCCGTGGCCGAACACTGAAGCTTTCTTT
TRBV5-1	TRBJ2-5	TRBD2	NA	CASRLQTSGETQYF	TGCGCCAGTCGACTACAGACTAGCGGTGAGACCCAGTACTTC
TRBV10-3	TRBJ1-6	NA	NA	CAASPDRPYNSPLHF	TGTGCCGCATCCCCTGACAGGCCCTATAATTCACCCCTCCACTTT
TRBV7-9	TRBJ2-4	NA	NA	CASSLRGNSKNIQYF	TGTGCCAGCAGCTTACGCGGTAATTCCAAAAACATTCAGTACTTC
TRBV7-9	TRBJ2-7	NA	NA	CASSPKTNAYEQYF	TGTGCCAGCAGCCCCAAGACAAATGCCTACGAGCAGTACTTC
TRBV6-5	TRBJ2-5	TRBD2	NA	CASSSPGGKETQYF	TGTGCCAGCAGTTCGCCGGGAGGAAAAGAGACCCAGTACTTC
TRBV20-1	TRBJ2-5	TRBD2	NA	CSASTASGTQETQYF	TGCAGTGCTAGTACGGCTAGCGGGACGCAAGAGACCCAGTACTTC
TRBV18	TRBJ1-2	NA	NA	CASSLGMHQGPAGYTF	TGTGCCAGCTCACTCGGGATGCATCAGGGGCCGGCTGGCTACACCTTC
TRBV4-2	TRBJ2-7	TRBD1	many	CASSQETGASYEQYF	TGTGCCAGCAGCCAAGAGACAGGGGCATCCTACGAGCAGTACTTC
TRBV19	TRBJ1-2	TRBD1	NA	CASSIDLTGSNYGYTF	TGTGCCAGTAGTATAGATCTGACAGGGTCAAACTATGGCTACACCTTC
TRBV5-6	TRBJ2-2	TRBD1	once	CASSLETGVNTGELFF	TGTGCCAGCAGCTTGGAGACAGGGGTGAACACCGGGGAGCTGTTTTTT
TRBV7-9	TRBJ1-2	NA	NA	CASSFFLLDTNYGYTF	TGTGCCAGCAGCTTTTTTCTACTCGACACCAACTATGGCTACACCTTC
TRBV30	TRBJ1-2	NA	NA	CACKTGQGYGYTF	TGTGCCTGTAAAACCGGGCAGGGCTATGGCTACACCTTC
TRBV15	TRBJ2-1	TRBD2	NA	CATSRDRLAVGDEQFF	TGTGCCACCAGCAGAGATCGTCTAGCGGTAGGGGATGAGCAGTTCTTC
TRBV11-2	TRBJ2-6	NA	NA	CASSLDGIGANVLTF	TGTGCCAGCAGCTTAGACGGGATCGGGGCCAACGTCCTGACTTTC
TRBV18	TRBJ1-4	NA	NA	CASSPFNQQGNEKLFF	TGTGCCAGCTCACCATTCAATCAACAGGGAAATGAAAAACTGTTTTTT
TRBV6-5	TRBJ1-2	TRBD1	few	CASSYSGTASNYGYTF	TGTGCCAGCAGTTACTCCGGGACAGCGAGTAACTATGGCTACACCTTC
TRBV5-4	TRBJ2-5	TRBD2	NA	CASSPGGLVRETQYF	TGTGCCAGCAGCCCCGGAGGACTAGTAAGGGAGACCCAGTACTTC
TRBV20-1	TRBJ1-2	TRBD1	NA	CSASTGADGYTF	TGCAGTGCTAGTACAGGGGCGGATGGCTACACCTTC
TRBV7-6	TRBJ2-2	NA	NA	CASSLGAFGTGELFF	TGTGCCAGCAGCTTAGGTGCTTTCGGGACCGGGGAGCTGTTTTTT
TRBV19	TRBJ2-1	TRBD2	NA	CASSTPVLAGASNEQFF	TGTGCCAGTAGTACCCCGGTACTGGCGGGAGCCTCCAATGAGCAGTTCTTC
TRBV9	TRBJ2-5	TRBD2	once	CASTTGRGGLETQYF	TGTGCCAGCACTACCGGGCGGGGGGGCTTGGAGACCCAGTACTTC
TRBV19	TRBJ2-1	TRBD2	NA	CASSMAAGGGLNEQFF	TGTGCCAGTAGTATGGCGGCGGGAGGAGGGTTAAATGAGCAGTTCTTC
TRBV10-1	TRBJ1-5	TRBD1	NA	CASSDAGQGTMGSNQPQHF	TGCGCCAGCAGTGATGCGGGACAGGGAACGATGGGAAGCAATCAGCCCCAGCATTTT
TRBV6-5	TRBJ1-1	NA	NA	CASSTSQGSAFF	TGTGCCAGCAGTACGTCCCAGGGAAGCGCTTTCTTT
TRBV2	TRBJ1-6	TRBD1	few	CASSKRTGSNSPLHF	TGTGCCAGCAGTAAAAGGACAGGGAGCAATTCACCCCTCCACTTT
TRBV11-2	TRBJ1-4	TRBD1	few	CASSFGQGAEKLFF	TGTGCCAGCAGCTTTGGGCAGGGGGCTGAAAAACTGTTTTTT
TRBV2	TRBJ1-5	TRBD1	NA	CASTRAGGSNQPQHF	TGTGCCAGCACTAGAGCAGGGGGCAGCAATCAGCCCCAGCATTTT
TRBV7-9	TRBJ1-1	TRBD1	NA	CASSRSQTGGTEAFF	TGTGCCAGCAGCCGGAGCCAAACAGGGGGGACTGAAGCTTTCTTT
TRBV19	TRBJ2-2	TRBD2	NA	CASSIRGGRTGELFF	TGTGCCAGTAGTATTCGGGGGGGCCGGACCGGGGAGCTGTTTTTT
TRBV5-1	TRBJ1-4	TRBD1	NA	CASSLSDRERTNEKLFF	TGCGCCAGCAGCTTGTCGGACAGGGAGAGGACTAATGAAAAACTGTTTTTT
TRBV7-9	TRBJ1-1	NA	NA	CASSSSPLMAGEAFF	TGTGCCAGCAGCTCATCTCCTCTGATGGCGGGCGAAGCTTTCTTT
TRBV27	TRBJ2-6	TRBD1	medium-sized	CASSSPQGAGGANVLTF	TGTGCCAGCAGTTCCCCCCAGGGGGCTGGTGGGGCCAACGTCCTGACTTTC
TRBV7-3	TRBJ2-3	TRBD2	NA	CASSLIPRTSGVFTTDTQYF	TGTGCCAGCAGCTTAATTCCGCGGACTAGCGGGGTTTTCACCACAGATACGCAGTATTTT
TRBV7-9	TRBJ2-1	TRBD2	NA	CASSLGSGVYNEQFF	TGTGCCAGCAGCTTAGGTAGCGGGGTTTACAATGAGCAGTTCTTC
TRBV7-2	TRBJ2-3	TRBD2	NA	CASSGGVLLTDTQYF	TGTGCCAGCAGCGGGGGGGTCTTACTCACAGATACGCAGTATTTT
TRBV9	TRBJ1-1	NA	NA	CASSPLGGTEAFF	TGTGCCAGCAGCCCGTTGGGGGGAACTGAAGCTTTCTTT
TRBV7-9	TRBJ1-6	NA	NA	CASSSYRVNSPLHF	TGTGCCAGCAGCTCTTACAGGGTTAATTCACCCCTCCACTTT
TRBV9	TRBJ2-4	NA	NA	CASSAGAVVAKNIQYF	TGTGCCAGCAGCGCAGGGGCGGTCGTAGCCAAAAACATTCAGTACTTC
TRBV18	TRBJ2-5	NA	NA	CASSPSELETQYF	TGTGCCAGCTCACCAAGCGAACTGGAGACCCAGTACTTC
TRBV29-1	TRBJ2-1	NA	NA	CSVAPQGGVQFF	TGCAGCGTAGCCCCTCAGGGGGGTGTGCAGTTCTTC
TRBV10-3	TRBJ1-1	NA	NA	CATRSPTRVDTEAFF	TGTGCCACCCGGAGCCCAACCAGGGTGGACACTGAAGCTTTCTTT
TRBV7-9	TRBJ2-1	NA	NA	CASSLGFGPGGWLIF	TGTGCCAGCAGCTTAGGATTTGGGCCGGGGGGCTGGCTGATCTTC
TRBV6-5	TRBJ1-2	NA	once	CASRTGVGYGYTF	TGTGCCAGCAGGACGGGGGTAGGCTATGGCTACACCTTC
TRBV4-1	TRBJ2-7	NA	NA	CASSPLTVSSYEQYF	TGCGCCAGCAGCCCGTTGACAGTAAGTTCCTACGAGCAGTACTTC
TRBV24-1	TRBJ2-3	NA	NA	CATSSSQGPDTQYF	TGTGCCACCAGTTCGTCACAGGGACCAGATACGCAGTATTTT
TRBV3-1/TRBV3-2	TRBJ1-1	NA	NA	CASSRSENYEAFF	TGTGCCAGCAGCCGGTCTGAGAACTATGAAGCTTTCTTT
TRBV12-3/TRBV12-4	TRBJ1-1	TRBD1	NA	CATRQGMNTEAFF	TGTGCCACCAGACAGGGTATGAACACTGAAGCTTTCTTT